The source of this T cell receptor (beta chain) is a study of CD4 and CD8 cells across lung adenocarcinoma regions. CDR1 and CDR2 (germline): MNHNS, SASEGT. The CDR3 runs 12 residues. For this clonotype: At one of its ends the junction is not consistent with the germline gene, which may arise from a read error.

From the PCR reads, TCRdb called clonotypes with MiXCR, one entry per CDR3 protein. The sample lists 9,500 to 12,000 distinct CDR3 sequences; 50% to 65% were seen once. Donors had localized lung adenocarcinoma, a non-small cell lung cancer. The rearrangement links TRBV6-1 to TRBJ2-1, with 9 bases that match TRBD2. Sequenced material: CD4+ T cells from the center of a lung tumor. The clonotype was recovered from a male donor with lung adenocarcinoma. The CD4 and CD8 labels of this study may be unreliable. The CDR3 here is CASSEYAGGLVF. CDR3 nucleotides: TGTGCCAGCAGTGAATATGCGGGAGGGCTGGTCTTC.